The following is a TCR beta chain sequence with its context. Its antigen is not known. This sample was included in a study of beta chain features in type 1 diabetes. Study at large: When patients were set against healthy donors, age, gender and cell yields were similar.

Every isolated RNA sample was fully reverse transcribed, so sequencing captured expressed TCRB transcripts. The method was immunoSEQ multiplex PCR; TCRdb's version includes in-frame clones alone and lacks a portion of them. The table includes fewer than 500,000 clones, about 15% detected once. Broader study findings: VDJ junctions sequenced from type 1 diabetes patients showed fewer insertions and more deletions. Naive, central memory and regulatory TCRB repertoires appeared more similar among patients than healthy donors.

Germline V lookup: CDR1 SGHTA, CDR2 FQGTGA. The CDR3 consists of 13 residues. V was cut by 0 bases and J by 5 bases, with 7 bases left in between. The sample comprised naive CD4+ T cells from blood. The chain has TRBV7-3 and TRBJ1-1; D call uncertain. The source is a man aged 25-40 years in good health. The CDR3 sequence is CASSLTLGTEAFF. In DNA, the CDR3 is TGTGCCAGCAGCTTAACCTTAGGGACTGAAGCTTTCTTT.